The 24 T cell receptor beta chains below all came from one sample that was sequenced in a study of radiation and T cells in renal cell carcinoma. Time point indicated: blood 4 weeks post-SBRT, at nephrectomy. Treatment reported: 15 Gy SBRT to primary tumor, nephrectomy 4 weeks later. TCRdb keeps only in-frame clones here, not all; method: immunoSEQ multiplex PCR. The table includes 65,000 or so clones, around three quarters detected once. The specimen was blood, collected from a patient whose treatment included radiotherapy and nephrectomy. The receptors derive from a man aged 55 to 70 with renal cell carcinoma.

The chain is built from TRBV30 and TRBJ2-5; perhaps TRBD1 as D (6 bases). Germline V gene lookup returns CDR1 GTSNPN and CDR2 SVGIG (reference sequence). The ends were cut back, 4 bases at V and 1 base at J, with 10 bases in the middle. This CDR3 has 13 amino acids. CDR3 sequence: CAWTKDSQETQYF. Here the CDR3 DNA reads TGTGCCTGGACCAAGGACAGCCAAGAGACCCAGTACTTC.

The chain employs TRBV5-6 and TRBJ2-3, with TRBD2 matching 9 bases. This CDR3 is 16 amino acids long. Germline values: CDR1 SGHDT, CDR2 YYEEEE. V lost 4 bases and J lost 2; bases outside the gene matches: 8. CDR3 in amino acids: CASSRTRLAATDTQYF. The CDR3 DNA sequence: TGTGCCAGCAGCCGTACCAGACTAGCGGCCACAGATACGCAGTATTTT.

The genes are TRBV13 and TRBJ1-5; D is unresolved. The germline gives CDR1 PRHDT, CDR2 FYEKMQ (reference sequence). V lost 2 bases to trimming and J lost 3 bases, with 8 bases between them. The CDR3 has 14 amino acids. The CDR3 protein is CASSLYPNNQPQHF. The CDR3 coding sequence is TGTGCCAGCAGCTTATACCCCAACAATCAGCCCCAGCATTTT.

The V call is TRBV10-1, the J call TRBJ1-3; 7 bases match TRBD1. Germline V gene sequence: CDR1 WNHNN, CDR2 SYGVQD (reference sequence). CDR3 length: 16 residues. The ends lost 0 bases at V and 4 bases at J; junction bases unmatched: 6. The CDR3 DNA sequence: TGCGCCAGCAGTGAGTCGAGGACAGGAGGAGGAAACACCATATATTTT. As protein: CASSESRTGGGNTIYF.

The chain links TRBV18 to TRBJ2-3, with TRBD1 matching over 11 bases. J lost 1 base, V lost 6 bases, and 15 bases had no gene match. Germline CDR1 reads KGHSH; CDR2 reads LQKENI. This CDR3 has 19 residues. CDR3 nucleotides: TGTGCCAGCTCCCCTACCGAGGACAGGGGGCAACTGGGCACAGATACGCAGTATTTT. It specifies CASSPTEDRGQLGTDTQYF.

Many counts were recorded for this clone. V usage is TRBV27 and J usage is TRBJ2-2; D unresolved. Trimming removed 3 bases at V and 4 bases at J, with 3 bases between. CDR3 length: 12 amino acids. CDR1 and CDR2 from the germline V gene are MNHEY and SMNVEV (reference sequence). The CDR3 is CASSLGTGELFF. In DNA form, the CDR3 reads TGTGCCAGCAGTTTGGGCACCGGGGAGCTGTTTTTT.

The sample holds one count of this clone. The gene calls are TRBV7-8 and TRBJ1-2; 9 bases match TRBD1. The ends lost 3 bases at V and 7 bases at J; junction bases unmatched: 12. This CDR3 contains 16 residues. Per the germline V gene, CDR1 is SGHVS and CDR2 is FQNEAQ. CDR3 nucleotides: TGTGCCAGCAGCTTCACTCCGGGACAGGGCGGGTTTGGCTACACCTTC. Translating gives CASSFTPGQGGFGYTF. The full variable domain, completed using reference TRBV7-8 and TRBJ1-2, is GAGVSQSPRYKVAKRGQDVALRCDPISGHVSLFWYQQALGQGPEFLTYFQNEAQLDKSGLPSDRFFAERPEGSVSTLKIQRTQQEDSAVYLCASSFTPGQGGFGYTFGSGTRLTVV.

The chain is built from TRBV10-3 and TRBJ2-2; 13 positions match TRBD2. CDR3 size: 15 residues. V lost 11 bases and J lost 5; bases outside the gene matches: 8. Germline CDR1 is ENHRY and CDR2 is SYGVKD. In nucleotides, the CDR3 is TGTGCCTCTTCTCGGACTAGCGGGAGAACCGGGGAGCTGTTTTTT. It specifies CASSRTSGRTGELFF.

This clone turned up a few times. This chain joins TRBV7-8 and TRBJ2-3; tentatively, D is TRBD2 (6 bases). Trimming stripped 3 bases from V and 5 bases from J, with 30 bases between. This CDR3 has 20 residues. The germline CDR1 and CDR2 sequences are SGHVS and FQNEAQ. In DNA form, the CDR3 reads TGTGCCAGCAGCTTTGGTAGTTTGGCGGGGCCAAGGAAGGCAAGAGATACGCAGTATTTT. It yields the protein CASSFGSLAGPRKARDTQYF. The full variable domain, with the rest looked up from reference TRBV7-8 and TRBJ2-3, is GAGVSQSPRYKVAKRGQDVALRCDPISGHVSLFWYQQALGQGPEFLTYFQNEAQLDKSGLPSDRFFAERPEGSVSTLKIQRTQQEDSAVYLCASSFGSLAGPRKARDTQYFGPGTRLTVL.

This chain joins TRBV11-3 and TRBJ1-4; D ambiguous. V shed 2 bases and J shed 1 base, with 8 bases lying between them. This CDR3 has 15 residues. Germline CDR1 and CDR2: SGHNT and YENEEA. CDR3 sequence (DNA): TGTGCCAGCAGCTTATTGACGGGAACTAATGAAAAACTGTTTTTT. It codes for CASSLLTGTNEKLFF.

V gene TRBV6-1 combines with J gene TRBJ2-3; tentative D call: TRBD2 (5 bases). The CDR3 spans 16 residues. Germline assignment: CDR1 MNHNS and CDR2 SASEGT. Trimming removed 2 bases from V and 1 base from J, with 13 bases in between. The CDR3 DNA is TGTGCCAGCAGTGAAACCAAATTTAGCGGCACAGATACGCAGTATTTT. Its translation is CASSETKFSGTDTQYF.

The chain couples TRBV9 to TRBJ2-1; no clear D gene. Per the germline V gene, CDR1 is SGDLS and CDR2 is YYNGEE. The CDR3 is made up of 13 amino acids. V was shortened by 0 bases and J by 7 bases, with 8 bases between the two germline ends. CDR3 region: CASSVDMVNEQFF. The CDR3 DNA reads as TGTGCCAGCAGCGTAGATATGGTTAATGAGCAGTTCTTC.

In this sample, this clone turned up once. The J gene is TRBJ1-5, the V gene TRBV7-9; D not certain. V dropped 2 bases and J dropped 0 bases, with 11 bases sitting between them. CDR3 length: 16 amino acids. The germline V gene encodes CDR1 SEHNR and CDR2 FQNEAQ (reference sequence). The chain's CDR3 is CASSLWVLGSNQPQHF. The CDR3 DNA follows: TGTGCCAGCAGCTTATGGGTTTTGGGTAGCAATCAGCCCCAGCATTTT.

In this sample, this clone turned up a few times. CDR3 in DNA: TGTGCCAGCAGCTTTGGCGGGGATGAGCAGTTCTTC. Translated: CASSFGGDEQFF. This chain joins TRBV7-3 and TRBJ2-1; tentative D call: TRBD2 (6 bases). This CDR3 spans 12 amino acids. The germline V and J ends were trimmed by 3 bases and 8 bases, with 8 bases remaining between them. Germline-derived CDR1 and CDR2 are SGHTA and FQGTGA.

The chain is built from TRBV5-1 and TRBJ2-2; D possibly uses TRBD1 or TRBD2 (6 bases each). The CDR3 sequence is 15 residues long. V dropped 0 bases and J dropped 7 bases, with 13 bases sitting between them. Per germline, CDR1 SGHRS and CDR2 YFSETQ. CDR3 region: CASSLGAQGGGELFF. The CDR3 nucleotides are TGCGCCAGCAGCTTGGGGGCACAGGGAGGCGGGGAGCTGTTTTTT.

The chain's CDR3 is CASSLGRDKTFF. CDR3 nucleotides: TGCGCCAGCAGCTTGGGCCGGGACAAGACGTTCTTT. The chain has TRBV5-1 and TRBJ1-1; perhaps TRBD1 as D (6 bases). The V end was cut by 0 bases, the J end by 14 bases, with 14 bases between. Germline V lookup: CDR1 SGHRS, CDR2 YFSETQ. This CDR3 is built from 12 residues.

This chain connects TRBV7-7 to TRBJ2-2; a possible D gene is TRBD1 (5 bases). CDR1 SSHAT and CDR2 FNYEAQ come from the germline V gene (reference sequence). Trimming took 7 bases from V and 4 from J, leaving 19 bases between them. The CDR3 covers 16 residues. CDR3 protein: CASTAEPAQGTGELFF. The CDR3 coding sequence is TGTGCCAGCACGGCGGAGCCAGCCCAGGGCACCGGGGAGCTGTTTTTT.

The chain couples TRBV6-4 to TRBJ1-2; 7 bases map to TRBD1. The CDR3 sequence is 14 residues long. J lost 2 bases, V lost 0 bases, and 0 bases had no gene match. The germline V gene encodes CDR1 MRHNA and CDR2 SNTAGT. CDR3 in DNA: TGTGCCAGCAGTGACTCGACAGGGAACTATGGCTACACCTTC. Residues: CASSDSTGNYGYTF.

The rearrangement uses TRBV15 and TRBJ1-1; 7 bases agree with TRBD1. The CDR3 contains 16 residues. CDR1 is LNHNV and CDR2 is YYDKDF in the germline V gene (reference sequence). The V gene end was trimmed by 4 bases and the J gene end by 0 bases; junction bases not matched to a gene: 8. CDR3 coding DNA: TGTGCCACCAGCACTCAGGGGGGGGCTTTGAACACTGAAGCTTTCTTT. Translated, it gives CATSTQGGALNTEAFF. Full variable domain (missing parts from reference TRBV15 and TRBJ1-1): DAMVIQNPRYQVTQFGKPVTLSCSQTLNHNVMYWYQQKSSQAPKLLFHYYDKDFNNEADTPDNFQSRRPNTSFCFLDIRSPGLGDTAMYLCATSTQGGALNTEAFFGQGTRLTVV.

This clone was seen once. The chain joins TRBV14 to TRBJ2-3, with 8 bases aligning to TRBD1. CDR3 length equals 15 residues. Germline CDR1 and CDR2: SGHDN and FVKESK. Losses at the gene ends were 4 bases for V and 6 bases for J; bases not matched to a gene: 9. CDR3 coding DNA: TGTGCCAGCAGCCCCCTCCGGGGACAGGCGGATACGCAGTATTTT. This sequence encodes CASSPLRGQADTQYF.

The V gene is TRBV28, the J gene TRBJ2-2, with TRBD1 as a possible D gene (5 bases). V lost 1 base and J lost 2, with 8 bases in between. The CDR3 is 15 amino acids. Germline lookup yields CDR1 MDHEN and CDR2 SYDVKM. In DNA, the CDR3 is TGTGCCAGCAGTTTATCAGGACACAACACCGGGGAGCTGTTTTTT. Protein: CASSLSGHNTGELFF. The variable domain in full, completed from reference TRBV28 and TRBJ2-2, reads DVKVTQSSRYLVKRTGEKVFLECVQDMDHENMFWYRQDPGLGLRLIYFSYDVKMKEKGDIPEGYSVSREKKERFSLILESASTNQTSMYLCASSLSGHNTGELFFGEGSRLTVL.

This rearrangement joins TRBV6-6 to TRBJ2-3; D uncertain. Germline V lookup: CDR1 MNHNY, CDR2 SVGAGI (reference sequence). This CDR3 contains 11 residues. Trimming took off 2 bases at V and 9 bases at J, with 6 bases between the two ends. The CDR3 DNA is TGTGCCAGCAGTTACGCCTCAACGCAGTATTTT. Translated, it gives CASSYASTQYF.

The genes are TRBV5-1 and TRBJ2-7; a weak D match, TRBD1 (5 bases). Germline assignment: CDR1 SGHRS and CDR2 YFSETQ. V lost 4 bases, J lost 3 bases, and 8 bases lay in between. The CDR3 consists of 12 residues. CDR3 coding DNA: TGCGCCAGCAGCATAGACAGCTACGAGCAGTACTTC. This codes for CASSIDSYEQYF.

V usage is TRBV11-2 and J usage is TRBJ1-1; D perhaps matches TRBD1 (6 bases). CDR3 size: 14 residues. Germline CDR1 and CDR2: SGHAT and FQNNGV. V gave up 5 bases and J gave up 1 base, with 11 bases separating them. The CDR3 sequence: CASSPTQGNTEAFF. DNA for the CDR3: TGTGCCAGCAGCCCCACACAGGGGAACACTGAAGCTTTCTTT.